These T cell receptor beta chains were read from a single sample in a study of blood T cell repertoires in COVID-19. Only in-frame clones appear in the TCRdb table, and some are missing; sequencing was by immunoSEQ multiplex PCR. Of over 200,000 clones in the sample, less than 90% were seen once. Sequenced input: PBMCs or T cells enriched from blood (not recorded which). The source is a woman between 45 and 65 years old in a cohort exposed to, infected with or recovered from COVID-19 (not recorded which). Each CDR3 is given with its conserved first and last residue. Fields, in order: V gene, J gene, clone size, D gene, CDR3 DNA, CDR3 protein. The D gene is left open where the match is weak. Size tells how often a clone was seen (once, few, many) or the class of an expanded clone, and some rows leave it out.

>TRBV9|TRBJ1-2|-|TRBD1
TGTGCCAGCAGCGTAGGAACAGGGGAGTATGGCTACACCTTC
CASSVGTGEYGYTF
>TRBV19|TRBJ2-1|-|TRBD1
TGTGCCAGTAGTATCGACAGGGGGTTTAGGAATGAGCAGTTCTTC
CASSIDRGFRNEQFF
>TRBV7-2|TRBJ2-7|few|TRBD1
TGTGCCAGCAGCTGGGACAGGGGAGGCCACGAGCAGTACTTC
CASSWDRGGHEQYF
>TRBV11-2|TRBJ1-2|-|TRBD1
TGTGCCAGCAGCTCCCAGGGGGCGCATGGCTACACCTTC
CASSSQGAHGYTF
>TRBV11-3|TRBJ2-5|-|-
TGTGCCAGCAGCCTACAGGGTCGGGAGACCCAGTACTTC
CASSLQGRETQYF
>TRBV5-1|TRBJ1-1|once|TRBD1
TGCGCCAGCAGCCAGACAGGGGGCTCAAGGGGGAACACTGAAGCTTTCTTT
CASSQTGGSRGNTEAFF
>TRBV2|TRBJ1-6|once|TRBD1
TGTGCCAGCAGTGCGGGACAGGGTGGTAATTCACCCCTCCACTTT
CASSAGQGGNSPLHF
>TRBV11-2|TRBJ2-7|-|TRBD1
TGTGCCAGCAGCTCTTCCGGGACAGGGCGTAACTACGAGCAGTACTTC
CASSSSGTGRNYEQYF
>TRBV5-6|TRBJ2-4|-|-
TGTGCCAGCAGCCCGGCGGGCATACTAGCCAAAAACATTCAGTACTTC
CASSPAGILAKNIQYF
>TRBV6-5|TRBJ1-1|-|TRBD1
TGTGCCAGCAGTACGGGGACAGCTCAAAACACTGAAGCTTTCTTT
CASSTGTAQNTEAFF
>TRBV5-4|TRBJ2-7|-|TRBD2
TGTGCCAGCAGTTCTAAGCGGGGGATCTCCTACGAGCAGTACTTC
CASSSKRGISYEQYF
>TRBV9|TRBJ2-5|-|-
TGTGCCAGCAGCGTAGGGAGCACTTCTCAAGAGACCCAGTACTTC
CASSVGSTSQETQYF
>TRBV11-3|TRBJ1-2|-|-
TGTGCCAGCAGCACTTACTATGGCTACACCTTC
CASSTYYGYTF
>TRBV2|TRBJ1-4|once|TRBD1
TGTGCCAGCAGATCAGGGGGTGAAGAAAAACTGTTTTTT
CASRSGGEEKLFF
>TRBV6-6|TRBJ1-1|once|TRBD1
TGTGCCAGCAGCTTTACAGATCCGGGACAGGGGAGGGTGAACACTGAAGCTTTCTTT
CASSFTDPGQGRVNTEAFF
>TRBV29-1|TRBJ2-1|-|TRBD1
TGCAGCGTGACAGGGGGGCATGAGCAGTTCTTC
CSVTGGHEQFF
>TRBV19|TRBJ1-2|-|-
TGTGCCAGTAGTGCTACAGGGACCACTCGACTAGGCTACACCTTC
CASSATGTTRLGYTF
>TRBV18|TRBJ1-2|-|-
TGTGCCAGCTCACCCGGGGGGAAGTTTAGTTATGGCTACACCTTC
CASSPGGKFSYGYTF
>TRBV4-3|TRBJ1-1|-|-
TGCGCCAGCAGCCAAGAAAGGGCAGGGGCCTCCGTAGCTTTCTTT
CASSQERAGASVAFF
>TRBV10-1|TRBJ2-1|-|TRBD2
TGCGCCAGCAGTGTAGCGGGCAGCTACAATGAGCAGTTCTTC
CASSVAGSYNEQFF
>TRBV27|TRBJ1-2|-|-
TGTGCCAGCAGTTTTCGGCAGGGGATCGGCTACACCTTC
CASSFRQGIGYTF
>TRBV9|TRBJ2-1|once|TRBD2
TGTGCCAGCAGCGCCCGACGAGCGGGGGCCTACAATGAGCAGTTCTTC
CASSARRAGAYNEQFF
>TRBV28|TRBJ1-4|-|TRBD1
TGTGCCAGCAGTTTAGCCGGGACAGCTACTAATGAAAAACTGTTTTTT
CASSLAGTATNEKLFF
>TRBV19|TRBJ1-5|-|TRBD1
TGTGCCAGTAGTATCACAGGGGGGGCGGGAAGCAATCAGCCCCAGCATTTT
CASSITGGAGSNQPQHF
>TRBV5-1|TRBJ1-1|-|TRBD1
TGCGCCAGCAGCCTAGGGACAGGGGGCTCCATGTCCACTCTGAACACTGAAGCTTTCTTT
CASSLGTGGSMSTLNTEAFF
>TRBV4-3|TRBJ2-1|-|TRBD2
TGCGCCAGCAGCCAACCCGGACTAGCGGGGGCGTACACTGAGCAGTTCTTC
CASSQPGLAGAYTEQFF
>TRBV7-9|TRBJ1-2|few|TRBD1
TGTGCCAGCAGCTTAGCGACAGGGTTAGGCTACACCTTC
CASSLATGLGYTF
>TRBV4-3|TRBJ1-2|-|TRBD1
TGCGCCAGCAGCCAGGAGGACAGGGGGATTGGCTACACCTTC
CASSQEDRGIGYTF